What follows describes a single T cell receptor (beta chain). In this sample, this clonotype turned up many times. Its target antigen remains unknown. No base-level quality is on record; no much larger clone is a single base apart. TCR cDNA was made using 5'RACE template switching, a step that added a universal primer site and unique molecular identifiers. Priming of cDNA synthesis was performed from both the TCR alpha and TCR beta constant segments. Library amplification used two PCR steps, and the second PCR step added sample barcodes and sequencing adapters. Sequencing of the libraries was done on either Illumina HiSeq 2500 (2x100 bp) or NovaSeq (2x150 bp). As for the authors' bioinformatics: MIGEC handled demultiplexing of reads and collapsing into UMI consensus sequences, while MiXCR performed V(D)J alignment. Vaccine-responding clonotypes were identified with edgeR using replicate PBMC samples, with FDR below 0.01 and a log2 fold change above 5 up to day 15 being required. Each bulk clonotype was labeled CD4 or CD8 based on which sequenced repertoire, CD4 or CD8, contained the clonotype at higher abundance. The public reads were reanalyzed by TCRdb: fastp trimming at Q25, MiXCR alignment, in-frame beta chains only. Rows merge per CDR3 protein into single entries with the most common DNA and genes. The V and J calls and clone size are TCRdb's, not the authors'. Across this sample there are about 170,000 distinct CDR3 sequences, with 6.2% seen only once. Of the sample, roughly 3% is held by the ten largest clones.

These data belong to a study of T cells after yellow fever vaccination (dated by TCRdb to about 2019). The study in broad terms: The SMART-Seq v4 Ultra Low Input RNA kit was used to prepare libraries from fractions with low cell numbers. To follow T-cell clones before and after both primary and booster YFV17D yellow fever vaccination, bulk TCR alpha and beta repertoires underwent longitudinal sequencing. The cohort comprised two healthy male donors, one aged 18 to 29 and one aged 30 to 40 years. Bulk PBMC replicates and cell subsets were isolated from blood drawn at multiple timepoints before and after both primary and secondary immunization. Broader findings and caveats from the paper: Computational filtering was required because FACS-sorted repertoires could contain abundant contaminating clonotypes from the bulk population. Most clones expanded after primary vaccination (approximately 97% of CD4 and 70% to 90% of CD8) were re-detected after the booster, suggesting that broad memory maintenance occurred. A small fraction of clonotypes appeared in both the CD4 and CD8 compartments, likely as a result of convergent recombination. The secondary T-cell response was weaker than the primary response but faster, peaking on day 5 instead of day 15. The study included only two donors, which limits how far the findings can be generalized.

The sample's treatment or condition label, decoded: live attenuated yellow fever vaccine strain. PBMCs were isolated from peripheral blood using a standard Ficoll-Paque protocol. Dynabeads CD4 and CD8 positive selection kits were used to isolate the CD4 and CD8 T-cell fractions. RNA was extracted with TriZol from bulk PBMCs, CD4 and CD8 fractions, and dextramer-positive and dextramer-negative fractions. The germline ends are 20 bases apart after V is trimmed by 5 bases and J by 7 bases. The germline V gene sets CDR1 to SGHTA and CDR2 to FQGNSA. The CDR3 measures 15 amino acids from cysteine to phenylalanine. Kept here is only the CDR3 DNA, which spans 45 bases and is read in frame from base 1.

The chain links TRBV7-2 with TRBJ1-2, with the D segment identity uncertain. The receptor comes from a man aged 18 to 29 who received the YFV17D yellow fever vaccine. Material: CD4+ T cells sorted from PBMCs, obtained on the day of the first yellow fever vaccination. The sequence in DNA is TGTGCCAGCAGCCGTCAGAATCCCACATGGGGTGGCTACACCTTC. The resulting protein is CASSRQNPTWGGYTF.